This T cell receptor beta chain comes out of a study of CD8 T cells in ankylosing spondylitis. The CDR3 has 13 amino acids. V trimming: 6 bases; J trimming: 3 bases; junction bases outside the gene matches: 2. Construction of TCR beta libraries was performed using quantitative 5'-RACE with molecular barcodes. TCRdb itself ran the 5' RACE reads through MiXCR, one entry per CDR3 protein. The sample includes 200,000 to 250,000 distinct CDR3 sequences, under 30% of them seen just once. Study-level findings and limits: Reports say disease-linked clones showed up significantly more in matched ankylosing spondylitis synovial fluid.

On this clonotype: The target antigen is unknown. A read error may explain this, as a much larger clone is one base away.

The rearrangement links TRBV12-3 or TRBV12-4 to TRBJ2-7; 10 bases are shared with TRBD2. This sequence was found in a male donor with ankylosing spondylitis or in good health (not recorded which). Sample: blood, either unsorted or a sorted T cell fraction (not recorded which). The CDR3 DNA follows: TGTGCCAGCAGCACTAGCGGGAACTACGAGCAGTACTTC. Translated, it gives CASSTSGNYEQYF.